This T cell receptor beta chain was recorded in a study of blood T cell repertoires in COVID-19. For the study at large: Collection of acute and convalescent COVID-19 samples took place in the United States, Italy and Spain. Sources were T cells, B-cell-depleted T cells, or PBMCs; the material itself was cDNA or gDNA.

Study processing details: Reference gene primer amplification gave estimated nucleated cell counts. TCRdb's table, derived via immunoSEQ multiplex PCR, lists solely in-frame clones and lacks some. V, J and clone size were drawn from that table, and D and trimming were deduced from the DNA. The sample carries 65,000 to 90,000 clones, 89% recorded once. With 2 bases clipped from V and 7 bases from J, the junction kept 8 bases outside the gene matches. Per the germline V gene, CDR1 is KGHSH and CDR2 is LQKENI. The CDR3 sequence is 15 residues long. The TCR was taken from a man older than 75 with acute or convalescent COVID-19. This chain links TRBV18 with TRBJ1-1, with 9 bases lining up with TRBD1. The material sequenced was peripheral blood. The CDR3 sequence is CASSPRTGVEDEAFF. In DNA form, the CDR3 reads TGTGCCAGCTCACCAAGGACAGGGGTTGAGGATGAAGCTTTCTTT.